This is a list of T cell receptor beta chains from one sample in a study of shared clonotypes between healthy human individuals. Sequencing was performed with immunoSEQ multiplex PCR; in TCRdb, only in-frame clones are kept and a portion is missing. The sample lists about 470,000 clones, around 79% seen once, with less than 15% in the top ten. The sequenced sample was PBMCs. Receptor source: a woman aged 40 to 50 in good health. Some clones in this sample may be carry-over from other donors' samples. CDR3s include the opening cysteine and the closing phenylalanine or tryptophan. A D gene is named only where the DNA matches it firmly. Part of the rows lack a size; the others show once, few, many or a class for expanded clones.

abundance: many; j_gene: TRBJ2-1; d_gene: TRBD1; v_gene: TRBV29-1; CDR3aa: CSAGGRTGAYNEQFF; CDR3nt: TGCAGTGCCGGGGGAAGGACAGGGGCCTACAATGAGCAGTTCTTC
abundance: -; j_gene: TRBJ1-2; d_gene: TRBD1; v_gene: TRBV25-1; CDR3aa: CASSGTGTMSLLSGYTF; CDR3nt: TGTGCCAGCAGTGGGACAGGGACCATGAGCCTTCTATCCGGCTACACCTTC
abundance: -; j_gene: TRBJ1-5; d_gene: -; v_gene: TRBV7-5; CDR3aa: CARSLVLGQGDSNQPQHF; CDR3nt: TGTGCCAGAAGCTTAGTATTAGGACAGGGAGATAGCAATCAGCCCCAGCATTTT
abundance: few; j_gene: TRBJ2-5; d_gene: TRBD1; v_gene: TRBV10-3; CDR3aa: CAIRTGQGEETQYF; CDR3nt: TGTGCCATCAGGACGGGACAGGGTGAAGAGACCCAGTACTTC
abundance: -; j_gene: TRBJ2-2; d_gene: TRBD2; v_gene: TRBV4-2; CDR3aa: CATRGTSGRGSGGELFF; CDR3nt: TGTGCCACCAGAGGGACTAGCGGGAGGGGTTCAGGCGGGGAGCTGTTTTTT
abundance: -; j_gene: TRBJ2-2; d_gene: TRBD2; v_gene: TRBV7-2; CDR3aa: CASSLASGWGTGELFF; CDR3nt: TGTGCCAGCAGCTTAGCTAGCGGGTGGGGCACCGGGGAGCTGTTTTTT
abundance: -; j_gene: TRBJ2-7; d_gene: -; v_gene: TRBV6-1; CDR3aa: CASSDRGRPYEQYF; CDR3nt: TGTGCCAGCAGTGACAGGGGCCGACCTTACGAGCAGTACTTC
abundance: -; j_gene: TRBJ2-1; d_gene: TRBD2; v_gene: TRBV7-9; CDR3aa: CASSLTSDPFF; CDR3nt: TGTGCCAGCAGCTTAACTAGCGACCCTTTCTTC
abundance: -; j_gene: TRBJ2-5; d_gene: TRBD2; v_gene: TRBV9; CDR3aa: CASSFGTSEGETQYF; CDR3nt: TGTGCCAGCAGCTTCGGGACTAGCGAGGGGGAGACCCAGTACTTC
abundance: -; j_gene: TRBJ1-6; d_gene: TRBD1; v_gene: TRBV30; CDR3aa: CAWSLGQGDNSPLHF; CDR3nt: TGTGCCTGGAGCCTTGGACAGGGCGATAATTCACCCCTCCACTTT
abundance: -; j_gene: TRBJ2-7; d_gene: TRBD2; v_gene: TRBV30; CDR3aa: CAWSVRDKSGRAYEQYF; CDR3nt: TGTGCCTGGAGTGTACGCGACAAAAGCGGGAGGGCGTATGAGCAGTACTTC
abundance: -; j_gene: TRBJ2-1; d_gene: TRBD2; v_gene: TRBV10-3; CDR3aa: CAISRSRETNEQFF; CDR3nt: TGTGCCATCAGCCGCTCGCGGGAGACGAATGAGCAGTTCTTC
abundance: -; j_gene: TRBJ2-7; d_gene: -; v_gene: TRBV4-3; CDR3aa: CASSQGLGPYEQYF; CDR3nt: TGCGCCAGCAGCCAAGGTTTAGGTCCCTACGAGCAGTACTTC
abundance: -; j_gene: TRBJ2-7; d_gene: TRBD2; v_gene: TRBV7-2; CDR3aa: CASSKDGTSGTYEQYF; CDR3nt: TGTGCCAGCAGCAAAGACGGGACTAGCGGGACCTACGAGCAGTACTTC
abundance: -; j_gene: TRBJ1-1; d_gene: -; v_gene: TRBV28; CDR3aa: CASSLYPRGGTEAFF; CDR3nt: TGTGCCAGCAGTTTGTACCCAAGGGGAGGGACTGAAGCTTTCTTT
abundance: -; j_gene: TRBJ2-1; d_gene: -; v_gene: TRBV4-1; CDR3aa: CASKDNSYNEQFF; CDR3nt: TGCGCCAGCAAGGACAACTCCTACAATGAGCAGTTCTTC
abundance: -; j_gene: TRBJ2-7; d_gene: -; v_gene: TRBV4-1; CDR3aa: CASSQGARTYEQYF; CDR3nt: TGCGCCAGCAGCCAAGGGGCCAGGACCTACGAGCAGTACTTC
abundance: few; j_gene: TRBJ2-7; d_gene: TRBD2; v_gene: TRBV11-2; CDR3aa: CASSLGGTSGLYEQYF; CDR3nt: TGTGCCAGCAGCTTAGGGGGGACTAGCGGACTCTACGAGCAGTACTTC
abundance: -; j_gene: TRBJ1-4; d_gene: -; v_gene: TRBV13; CDR3aa: CASSLGRNEKLFF; CDR3nt: TGTGCCAGCAGCTTAGGCCGGAATGAAAAACTGTTTTTT
abundance: -; j_gene: TRBJ1-5; d_gene: TRBD1; v_gene: TRBV4-1; CDR3aa: CASSQGQGYNQPQHF; CDR3nt: TGCGCCAGCAGCCAAGGACAGGGCTACAATCAGCCCCAGCATTTT
abundance: -; j_gene: TRBJ2-1; d_gene: TRBD2; v_gene: TRBV5-1; CDR3aa: CASSLVAGGYNEQFF; CDR3nt: TGCGCCAGCAGCTTGGTGGCGGGAGGCTACAATGAGCAGTTCTTC
abundance: -; j_gene: TRBJ2-1; d_gene: -; v_gene: TRBV14; CDR3aa: CASSLAGPYNEQFF; CDR3nt: TGTGCCAGCAGCCTAGCAGGACCCTACAATGAGCAGTTCTTC
abundance: -; j_gene: TRBJ2-7; d_gene: -; v_gene: TRBV2; CDR3aa: CASSVVGQGVNEQYF; CDR3nt: TGTGCCAGCAGTGTGGTGGGGCAGGGTGTAAACGAGCAGTACTTC
abundance: -; j_gene: TRBJ2-5; d_gene: TRBD2; v_gene: TRBV7-8; CDR3aa: CASSFSGRETQYF; CDR3nt: TGTGCCAGCAGCTTTAGCGGGAGGGAGACCCAGTACTTC
abundance: -; j_gene: TRBJ2-7; d_gene: -; v_gene: TRBV9; CDR3aa: CASSVDGGPYEQYF; CDR3nt: TGTGCCAGCAGCGTAGACGGGGGCCCCTACGAGCAGTACTTC
abundance: -; j_gene: TRBJ2-2; d_gene: -; v_gene: TRBV2; CDR3aa: CASSEQALTNTGELFF; CDR3nt: TGTGCCAGCAGTGAGCAGGCCTTGACGAACACCGGGGAGCTGTTTTTT
abundance: -; j_gene: TRBJ2-7; d_gene: -; v_gene: TRBV4-3; CDR3aa: CASSQGGDYEQYF; CDR3nt: TGCGCCAGCAGCCAAGGCGGGGACTACGAGCAGTACTTC
abundance: few; j_gene: TRBJ2-3; d_gene: TRBD2; v_gene: TRBV29-1; CDR3aa: CSVEPGLATGTQYF; CDR3nt: TGCAGCGTGGAGCCGGGACTAGCGACAGGTACGCAGTATTTT
abundance: -; j_gene: TRBJ2-7; d_gene: TRBD2; v_gene: TRBV7-2; CDR3aa: CASRNSGRASYEQYF; CDR3nt: TGTGCCAGCAGAAATAGCGGGAGGGCTTCCTACGAGCAGTACTTC
abundance: few; j_gene: TRBJ1-2; d_gene: -; v_gene: TRBV4-2; CDR3aa: CASSQDQYGYTF; CDR3nt: TGTGCCAGCAGCCAAGATCAGTACGGCTACACCTTC
abundance: few; j_gene: TRBJ2-4; d_gene: TRBD1; v_gene: TRBV28; CDR3aa: CASSFSGQTQNIQYF; CDR3nt: TGTGCCAGCAGTTTCTCGGGACAGACCCAAAACATTCAGTACTTC
abundance: -; j_gene: TRBJ2-3; d_gene: TRBD2; v_gene: TRBV7-9; CDR3aa: CASSLGSSGSVGTDTQYF; CDR3nt: TGTGCCAGCAGCTTAGGGTCGAGCGGGAGCGTGGGCACAGATACGCAGTATTTT
abundance: -; j_gene: TRBJ1-2; d_gene: TRBD1; v_gene: TRBV4-2; CDR3aa: CASSPDRACGYTF; CDR3nt: TGTGCCAGCAGTCCAGACAGGGCATGTGGCTACACCTTC
abundance: many; j_gene: TRBJ2-7; d_gene: TRBD2; v_gene: TRBV7-9; CDR3aa: CASRLGTSQPEQYF; CDR3nt: TGTGCCAGCAGGCTTGGGACTAGCCAGCCCGAGCAGTACTTC
abundance: -; j_gene: TRBJ2-1; d_gene: -; v_gene: TRBV29-1; CDR3aa: CSARNFEQFF; CDR3nt: TGCAGCGCCCGAAATTTTGAGCAGTTCTTC
abundance: -; j_gene: TRBJ2-3; d_gene: -; v_gene: TRBV5-1; CDR3aa: CASSSEPGPGTDTQYF; CDR3nt: TGCGCCAGCAGCTCTGAACCGGGCCCGGGCACAGATACGCAGTATTTT
abundance: -; j_gene: TRBJ2-7; d_gene: TRBD1; v_gene: TRBV11-2; CDR3aa: CASSPGQGTYEQYF; CDR3nt: TGTGCCAGCAGCCCGGGACAGGGAACCTACGAGCAGTACTTC
abundance: once; j_gene: TRBJ2-1; d_gene: TRBD1; v_gene: TRBV7-2; CDR3aa: CASSFTGGLSYNEQFF; CDR3nt: TGTGCCAGCAGCTTCACAGGGGGCCTCTCCTACAATGAGCAGTTCTTC
abundance: -; j_gene: TRBJ2-7; d_gene: TRBD1; v_gene: TRBV7-2; CDR3aa: CASSRYRGQGEQYF; CDR3nt: TGTGCCAGCAGCCGTTACAGGGGGCAAGGCGAGCAGTACTTC
abundance: -; j_gene: TRBJ2-5; d_gene: -; v_gene: TRBV7-9; CDR3aa: CASSSPSPGTQYF; CDR3nt: TGTGCCAGCAGCTCGCCATCCCCCGGGACCCAGTACTTC
abundance: -; j_gene: TRBJ2-2; d_gene: TRBD2; v_gene: TRBV5-1; CDR3aa: CASSFGASGSAGELFF; CDR3nt: TGCGCCAGCAGCTTCGGGGCTAGCGGGAGTGCCGGGGAGCTGTTTTTT
abundance: -; j_gene: TRBJ1-4; d_gene: -; v_gene: TRBV6-1; CDR3aa: CASSEVLNEKLFF; CDR3nt: TGTGCCAGCAGTGAAGTTTTAAATGAAAAACTGTTTTTT
abundance: -; j_gene: TRBJ2-5; d_gene: -; v_gene: TRBV7-2; CDR3aa: CASSLLHQETQYF; CDR3nt: TGTGCCAGCAGCTTATTACACCAAGAGACCCAGTACTTC
abundance: -; j_gene: TRBJ2-2; d_gene: -; v_gene: TRBV7-9; CDR3aa: CASSFSGAGELFF; CDR3nt: TGTGCCAGCAGCTTCTCGGGAGCCGGGGAGCTGTTTTTT
abundance: -; j_gene: TRBJ2-7; d_gene: TRBD2; v_gene: TRBV7-3; CDR3aa: CASSPNLAGVDEQYF; CDR3nt: TGTGCCAGCAGCCCCAACCTAGCGGGAGTTGACGAGCAGTACTTC
abundance: -; j_gene: TRBJ2-6; d_gene: -; v_gene: TRBV9; CDR3aa: CASSGQGSGANVLTF; CDR3nt: TGTGCCAGCAGCGGCCAGGGGTCCGGGGCCAACGTCCTGACTTTC
abundance: -; j_gene: TRBJ2-2; d_gene: TRBD1; v_gene: TRBV29-1; CDR3aa: CSVTPTGAGELFF; CDR3nt: TGCAGCGTCACCCCGACAGGGGCCGGGGAGCTGTTTTTT
abundance: -; j_gene: TRBJ2-1; d_gene: TRBD2; v_gene: TRBV5-4; CDR3aa: CASSPGTSGRSYNEQFF; CDR3nt: TGTGCCAGCAGCCCGGGGACTAGCGGGAGGTCCTACAATGAGCAGTTCTTC
abundance: -; j_gene: TRBJ2-3; d_gene: TRBD1; v_gene: TRBV5-4; CDR3aa: CASSLGQGRVTDTQYF; CDR3nt: TGTGCCAGCAGCTTAGGACAGGGGCGGGTCACAGATACGCAGTATTTT
abundance: -; j_gene: TRBJ2-7; d_gene: -; v_gene: TRBV19; CDR3aa: CASTRTAGYEQYF; CDR3nt: TGTGCCAGTACCCGAACGGCTGGCTACGAGCAGTACTTC
abundance: -; j_gene: TRBJ2-7; d_gene: -; v_gene: TRBV7-2; CDR3aa: CASSLGGTLPNYEQYF; CDR3nt: TGTGCCAGCAGCTTAGGGGGTACGCTCCCGAACTACGAGCAGTACTTC
abundance: -; j_gene: TRBJ2-1; d_gene: TRBD2; v_gene: TRBV30; CDR3aa: CAWSRTSDYNEQFF; CDR3nt: TGTGCCTGGAGTAGGACTAGCGACTACAATGAGCAGTTCTTC
abundance: -; j_gene: TRBJ2-1; d_gene: -; v_gene: TRBV6-5; CDR3aa: CASSRQQNNEQFF; CDR3nt: TGTGCCAGCAGTCGACAGCAGAACAATGAGCAGTTCTTC
abundance: once; j_gene: TRBJ2-7; d_gene: TRBD1; v_gene: TRBV5-1; CDR3aa: CASSFAGQGEAYEQYF; CDR3nt: TGCGCCAGCAGCTTCGCCGGACAGGGGGAGGCCTACGAGCAGTACTTC